The rows below give T cell receptor beta chains drawn from one sample of a study of follicular helper T cells after annual influenza vaccination. Produced via immunoSEQ multiplex PCR; TCRdb's table is partial and in-frame only. Among under 15,000 clones listed, about 73% were seen once. The starting material was CXCR5- memory CD4+ T cells sorted from blood, obtained on the day of influenza vaccination. All receptors derive from an adult who received the influenza vaccine. The CDR3 runs from the conserved cysteine through the conserved F or W. The D gene is left open where the match is weak.

V: TRBV30; D: .; CDR3: CAWSDGYREKDQPQHF
V: TRBV5-1; D: TRBD1; CDR3: CASSANPQGAEEKLFF
V: TRBV2; D: TRBD2; CDR3: CASRWGGSTDTQYF
V: TRBV7-2; D: TRBD2; CDR3: CASSYRLAGRTDTQYF
V: TRBV6-1; D: .; CDR3: CASSEQGEQYF
V: TRBV29-1; D: .; CDR3: CSVRLDTDTQYF
V: TRBV4-3; D: .; CDR3: CASSPDAYYGYTF
V: TRBV5-4; D: .; CDR3: CASSLGSPTGTGELFF
V: TRBV7-3; D: TRBD2; CDR3: CASSARTSGGTDTQYF
V: TRBV7-2; D: TRBD2; CDR3: CASSLVGTSLNTGELFF
V: TRBV19; D: TRBD2; CDR3: CASGERGGSYNEQFF
V: TRBV7-8; D: .; CDR3: CASSHGITDTQYF
V: TRBV25-1; D: .; CDR3: CASRGGAGISYEQYF
V: TRBV6-6; D: .; CDR3: CASSLQGGHEQYF
V: TRBV2; D: .; CDR3: CASWERVGGTEAFF
V: TRBV7-9; D: .; CDR3: CASSLGAGAPNEKLFF
V: TRBV11-2; D: TRBD1; CDR3: CASSLGTVKNYGYTF
V: TRBV2; D: TRBD2; CDR3: CASRGGFSYEQYF